This T cell receptor (beta chain) was captured in a study of blood T cell repertoires in COVID-19. The wider study: PBMCs, B-cell-depleted T cells, or T cells provided the cDNA or gDNA that made up the material.

Here immunoSEQ multiplex PCR was the method, and the copy in TCRdb shows in-frame clones only, minus some. The sample includes around 370,000 clones, 87% of them seen just once. V was pared by 6 bases and J by 8 bases, with 17 bases between. Per germline, CDR1 MNHEY and CDR2 SVGAGI. This CDR3 comprises 14 residues. The chain carries TRBV6-5 and TRBJ2-1; tentatively, D is TRBD2 (5 bases). This receptor was identified in a woman between 50 and 59 years old with COVID-19, enrolled during active disease. The sample comprised peripheral blood. The CDR3 sequence: CASSRTPGFYEQFF. Here the CDR3 DNA reads TGTGCCAGCAGCCGGACTCCCGGATTCTATGAGCAGTTCTTC.